The clone carrying this T cell receptor beta chain was seen ten or more times. Antigen specificity is unknown. The V end lost 6 bases, the J end lost 2 bases, and 3 bases lay between the germline ends. Germline CDR1 and CDR2: MNHEY and SVGEGT. The CDR3 runs to 11 residues. This record belongs to a study of early T cells in non-severe SARS-CoV-2 infection. Individual cDNA molecules received unique molecular identifiers during library preparation. TCRdb processed the 5' RACE reads anew with MiXCR; each CDR3 protein has one entry. The sample contains 35,000 to 55,000 distinct CDR3 sequences, 5.5% to 7.5% of which appear only once. Study results and limitations: Anti-spike CD8 specificities were favored by VDJdb matching, whose results missed private and CD4 specificities.

This sequence originates from an adult who was a healthcare worker with PCR-confirmed SARS-CoV-2 infection or an uninfected control (not recorded which). Sequencing was performed on whole blood, taken at baseline. The genes are TRBV6-2 or TRBV6-3 and TRBJ2-3, with D unclear. CDR3 DNA: TGTGCCAGCAGCCACACAGATACGCAGTATTTT. Translation: CASSHTDTQYF.